The subject of this entry is one T cell receptor (beta chain). The CDR3 length is 15 residues. Germline-derived CDR1 and CDR2 are SGHNT and YYREEE (reference sequence). V was shortened by 1 base and J by 2 bases, with 12 bases between the two germline ends. The sample belongs to a study of T cell changes during pregnancy in multiple sclerosis. Sequenced by immunoSEQ multiplex PCR; TCRdb stores in-frame clones only, minus some. The top ten clones hold about 0.84% of a sample with about 94,000 clones, approximately 94% of them seen once. This sample comprised peripheral blood, obtained in the third trimester of pregnancy. The chain couples TRBV5-4 to TRBJ2-5; maybe TRBD2 (7 bases). The TCR sequence derives from a female donor with multiple sclerosis, enrolled in a pregnancy study. The CDR3 DNA reads as TGTGCCAGCAGCTTGCCGGGGAGGGGGCAAGAGACCCAGTACTTC. Amino acids: CASSLPGRGQETQYF.